This T cell receptor (beta chain) was sequenced in a study of cytotoxic CD8 clonotypes in ibrutinib-treated CLL. Generated by immunoSEQ multiplex PCR, the TCRdb table keeps only in-frame clones and is missing some. The data contain approximately 92,000 clones, 60% to 80% of them singletons. The CDR3 consists of 14 residues. Germline V gene lookup returns CDR1 SEHNR and CDR2 FQNEAQ (reference sequence). This sequence was found in a human donor with chronic lymphocytic leukemia. This sequence joins TRBV7-9 and TRBJ2-5, with D maybe TRBD2 (5 bases). The last part of the DNA fits TRBJ2-7 better; the J call may be wrong. Material: PBMCs, obtained after 24 months of ibrutinib treatment. CDR3 protein: CASSPTGFTYEQYF. For the CDR3, the DNA is TGTGCCAGCAGCCCGACGGGGTTCACCTACGAGCAGTACTTC.